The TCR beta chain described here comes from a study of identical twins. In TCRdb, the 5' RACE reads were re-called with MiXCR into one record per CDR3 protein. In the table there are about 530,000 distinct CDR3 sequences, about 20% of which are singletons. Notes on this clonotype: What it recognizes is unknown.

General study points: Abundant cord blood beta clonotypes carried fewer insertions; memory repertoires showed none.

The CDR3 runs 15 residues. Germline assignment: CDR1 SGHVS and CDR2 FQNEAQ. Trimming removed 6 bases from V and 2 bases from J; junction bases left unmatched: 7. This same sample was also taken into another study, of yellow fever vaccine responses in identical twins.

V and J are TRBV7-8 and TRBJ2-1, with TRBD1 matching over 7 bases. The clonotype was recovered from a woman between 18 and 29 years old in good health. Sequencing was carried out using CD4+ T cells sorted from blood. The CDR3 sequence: CASSLSGTAYNEQFF. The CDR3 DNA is TGTGCCAGCAGTCTTTCCGGGACAGCCTACAATGAGCAGTTCTTC.